The T cell receptor (beta chain) described here comes from a study of cytomegalovirus exposure and HLA in healthy donors. Study-level points and caveats: Analyzed later, most CMV-associated TCR beta chains appeared HLA-restricted.

Remarks on this clone: Its cognate antigen is unknown.

The study ran its PCR with 60 Vbeta and 13 Jbeta primers. Clones were read by immunoSEQ multiplex PCR, and TCRdb kept only the in-frame ones, dropping some. The table lists over 150,000 clones, roughly 71% of them singletons. The receptor was isolated from a woman aged 45-65 years in good health and CMV-seropositive. What was sequenced was PBMCs.

The CDR3 DNA reads as TGTGCCAGCAGCTTAGAGGGCAGGGCCCTCGATACGCAGTATTTT. Translation gives CASSLEGRALDTQYF. The V call is TRBV7-2, the J call TRBJ2-3; tentatively, D is TRBD1 (5 bases). Germline CDR1 reads SGHTA; CDR2 reads FQGNSA. V lost 1 base and J 6 bases, leaving 14 bases between the germline ends. This CDR3 region has 15 residues.